This is a list of T cell receptor beta chains from one sample in a study of blood T cell repertoires in COVID-19. Profiled with immunoSEQ multiplex PCR; TCRdb holds only in-frame clones, not every one. This table has around 150,000 clones, around 80% appearing once. Source material: PBMCs or T cells enriched from blood (not recorded which). These receptors originate from a woman aged 55-69 years who had recovered from COVID-19. CDR3s include the opening cysteine and the closing phenylalanine or tryptophan. A D gene is named only where the DNA matches it firmly. Clone size appears in some rows only: once, few, many, or a class for an expanded clone.

D	V	J	size	DNA	CDR3
TRBD1	TRBV5-6	TRBJ1-2	.	TGTGCCAGCAGCGGGGACAGGTACTATGGCTACACCTTC	CASSGDRYYGYTF
TRBD2	TRBV4-2	TRBJ2-3	once	TGTGCCAGCAGCCAACCCCAGCAGGCGGGGGGCAGGAATACGCAGTATTTT	CASSQPQQAGGRNTQYF
.	TRBV2	TRBJ1-5	.	TGTGCCAGCAGTGTAGAAGGAGCTAGCAATCAGCCCCAGCATTTT	CASSVEGASNQPQHF
.	TRBV5-1	TRBJ1-1	few	TGCGCCAGCAGCTTAACCCAGGGGACGAACACTGAAGCTTTCTTT	CASSLTQGTNTEAFF
TRBD1	TRBV6-5	TRBJ2-7	.	TGTGCCAGCAGCGCCGCAGGGACAGGGGGGTACGAGCAGTACTTC	CASSAAGTGGYEQYF
.	TRBV14	TRBJ2-7	.	TGTGCCAGCAGCCAAGATATTGAGTCAGAGCAGTACTTC	CASSQDIESEQYF
TRBD2	TRBV3-1/TRBV3-2	TRBJ2-7	.	TGTGCCAGCAGCCAAGAGTACCTAGCGGGGGGTGAGCAGTACTTC	CASSQEYLAGGEQYF
.	TRBV5-4	TRBJ1-1	once	TGTGCCAGCAGCTTATTGGGAGACACTGAAGCTTTCTTT	CASSLLGDTEAFF
.	TRBV5-5	TRBJ2-5	.	TGTGCCAGCAGCCGGCCTGGGGGGGCACAGGAGACCCAGTACTTC	CASSRPGGAQETQYF
TRBD1	TRBV12-3/TRBV12-4	TRBJ1-2	.	TGTGCCAGCAGCTGGGACAGCTACTATGGCTACACCTTC	CASSWDSYYGYTF
TRBD1	TRBV15	TRBJ1-4	few	TGTGCCACACGACAGGGAGCTAATGAAAAACTGTTTTTT	CATRQGANEKLFF
.	TRBV9	TRBJ1-6	once	TGTGCCAGCAGCGTAGCCGCGGGGGGAGGCTATAATTCACCCCTCCACTTT	CASSVAAGGGYNSPLHF
.	TRBV6-5	TRBJ1-5	.	TGTGCCAGCAGTTCCCCCGGGTGGAATCAGCCCCAGCATTTT	CASSSPGWNQPQHF
TRBD1	TRBV7-7	TRBJ2-5	.	TGTGCCAGCAGCTTAGCTGGGGGGACAGGGCAAGAGACCCAGTACTTC	CASSLAGGTGQETQYF
.	TRBV10-1	TRBJ1-1	.	TGCGCCAGCAGTGAGACTAGCGGGACCGAGGCTTTCTTT	CASSETSGTEAFF
.	TRBV28	TRBJ1-2	.	TGTGCCAGCAGTACCTATAGCTATGGCTACACCTTC	CASSTYSYGYTF
.	TRBV19	TRBJ1-5	.	TGTGCCAGTAGTATAGATCTCGGTTATAGCAATCAGCCCCAGCATTTT	CASSIDLGYSNQPQHF
.	TRBV10-3	TRBJ1-1	.	TGTGCCATCAGCGGTAGGCGAACCGAGGACACTGAAGCTTTCTTT	CAISGRRTEDTEAFF
.	TRBV7-2	TRBJ2-1	few	TGTGCCAGCAGCTTAGGGCCAGACAATGAGCAGTTCTTC	CASSLGPDNEQFF
.	TRBV24-1	TRBJ2-3	.	TGTGCCACCAGTGACGCACTAGGCACAGATACGCAGTATTTT	CATSDALGTDTQYF
.	TRBV30	TRBJ1-6	.	TGTGCCTGGAGTCGAGGGACTAGCAATTCACCCCTCCACTTT	CAWSRGTSNSPLHF
.	TRBV6-1	TRBJ2-1	.	TGTGCCAGCAGTGACAGGATTTACAATGAGCAGTTCTTC	CASSDRIYNEQFF
.	TRBV5-1	TRBJ2-7	.	TGCGCCAGCAGTCCTGGGGGGACAGCCTACGAGCAGTACTTC	CASSPGGTAYEQYF
TRBD1	TRBV7-9	TRBJ1-1	once	TGTGCCAGCCTCCCGGACAGGAAGAACACTGAAGCTTTCTTT	CASLPDRKNTEAFF
.	TRBV3-1/TRBV3-2	TRBJ1-3	.	TGTGCCAGCAGCCAACTAGTCGCCGGAAACACCATATATTTT	CASSQLVAGNTIYF
TRBD1	TRBV18	TRBJ2-7	few	TGTGCCAGCTCACCCATGACAGGGGGCGATGCCTACGAGCAGTACTTC	CASSPMTGGDAYEQYF
.	TRBV30	TRBJ1-2	.	TGTGCCTGGACGGGGAGCTATGGCTACACCTTC	CAWTGSYGYTF
TRBD2	TRBV2	TRBJ2-1	.	TGTGCCAGCAGTACTAGCGGGGGGGACAATGAGCAGTTCTTC	CASSTSGGDNEQFF
TRBD1	TRBV7-2	TRBJ1-1	.	TGTGCCAGCAGCTTAGCAGGGACAGGGGGCAGTGAAGCTTTCTTT	CASSLAGTGGSEAFF
.	TRBV11-3	TRBJ2-3	.	TGTGCCAGCAGCTTAGTAGGAGGACCTAGCACAGATACGCAGTATTTT	CASSLVGGPSTDTQYF
.	TRBV13	TRBJ1-2	.	TGTGCCAGCAGCATGGACACCTCGCGCGATGGCTACACCTTC	CASSMDTSRDGYTF
.	TRBV2	TRBJ1-1	few	TGTGCCAACTTTAGGGAGGCCTCCGAGAACACTGAAGCTTTCTTT	CANFREASENTEAFF
.	TRBV3-1/TRBV3-2	TRBJ1-1	once	TGTGCCAGCAGCACCGGGACACCGAACACTGAAGCTTTCTTT	CASSTGTPNTEAFF
.	TRBV2	TRBJ2-4	.	TGTGCCAGCAGTGAAGGTCCTGGGCAAGCAAAAAACATTCAGTACTTC	CASSEGPGQAKNIQYF
.	TRBV4-2	TRBJ2-4	.	TGTGCCAGCAGCCAAGAATGGTCAGGGAAAAACATTCAGTACTTC	CASSQEWSGKNIQYF
TRBD1	TRBV14	TRBJ1-2	.	TGTGCCAGCAGCCGCAACCTGGGACAGGGGGACTATGGCTACACCTTC	CASSRNLGQGDYGYTF
.	TRBV30	TRBJ1-2	.	TGTGCCCGGGGAAACGGGAACTATGGCTACACCTTC	CARGNGNYGYTF
.	TRBV7-2	TRBJ2-7	.	TGTGCCAGCAGCCCCACTAGCTACGAGCAGTACTTC	CASSPTSYEQYF
.	TRBV9	TRBJ2-3	once	TGTGCCAGCAGCAAAGGCCGGACTTTTGGTGCAGATACGCAGTATTTT	CASSKGRTFGADTQYF
.	TRBV5-4	TRBJ2-7	.	TGTGCCAGCAGCTTGCAGGGTCTCTACGAGCAGTACTTC	CASSLQGLYEQYF
.	TRBV4-1	TRBJ1-1	.	TGCGCCAGCAGCCAAGGAGGAATCACTGAAGCTTTCTTT	CASSQGGITEAFF
.	TRBV27	TRBJ1-1	few	TGTGCCAGCAGTTTCACAGGGCCGAACACTGAAGCTTTCTTT	CASSFTGPNTEAFF
TRBD2	TRBV7-2	TRBJ2-2	.	TGTGCCAGCAGCTTTGCCCCACTAGCGGGGGGGGCCGGGGAGCTGTTTTTT	CASSFAPLAGGAGELFF
.	TRBV7-2	TRBJ1-5	.	TGTGCCAGCAGCTTAGGTCCAAATAGCAATCAGCCCCAGCATTTT	CASSLGPNSNQPQHF
TRBD2	TRBV7-2	TRBJ2-3	few	TGTGCCAGCAGCTCGGGACTAGCGGGGTCCCACCAGTATTTT	CASSSGLAGSHQYF